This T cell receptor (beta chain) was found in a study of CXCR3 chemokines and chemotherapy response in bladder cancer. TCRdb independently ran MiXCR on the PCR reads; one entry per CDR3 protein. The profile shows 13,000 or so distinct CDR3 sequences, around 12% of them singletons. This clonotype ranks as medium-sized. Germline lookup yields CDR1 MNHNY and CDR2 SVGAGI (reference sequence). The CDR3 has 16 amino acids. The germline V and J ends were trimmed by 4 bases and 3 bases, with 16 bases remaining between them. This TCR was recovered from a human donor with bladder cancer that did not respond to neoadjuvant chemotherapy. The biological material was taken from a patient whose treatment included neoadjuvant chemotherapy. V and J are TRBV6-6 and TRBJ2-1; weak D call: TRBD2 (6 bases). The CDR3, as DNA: TGTGCCAGCAGTTTGGGTGTCGAGACTAGCTACAATGAGCAGTTCTTC. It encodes CASSLGVETSYNEQFF.